The 12 T cell receptor beta chains below were found in one sample sequenced in a study of beta chain features in type 1 diabetes. Whole-study findings and limits: There was a moderate but significant shortening of TCRB CDR3s in all four CD4+ subsets of Type 1 diabetes patients.

The antigens these receptors bind are not known. Sequenced material consisted of expressed TCRB transcripts (all of the isolated RNA was reverse transcribed). TCRdb keeps only in-frame clones here, not all; method: immunoSEQ multiplex PCR. The sample lists some 660,000 clones, about 14% occurring once. Sample: naive CD4+ T cells from blood. These receptors were obtained from a man between 18 and 35 years old with type 1 diabetes.

The chain combines TRBV29-1 with TRBJ1-4; possibly TRBD1 for D (5 bases). The V end was cut by 5 bases, the J end by 7 bases, with 8 bases between. This CDR3 has 11 residues. Looked up from germline, CDR1 is SQVTM and CDR2 is ANQGSEA. CDR3 nucleotide sequence: TGCAGCGTTTTCAGGGCTGAAAAACTGTTTTTT. Translated, it gives CSVFRAEKLFF.

The table lists this clone with a few counts. The chain uses TRBV14 and TRBJ2-1; D is undetermined. Trimming shortened V by 1 base and J by 8 bases, and 9 bases separated the two germline ends. The germline gives CDR1 SGHDN, CDR2 FVKESK. There are 13 residues in the CDR3. The CDR3 loop reads CASSQVMEDEQFF. The CDR3 DNA reads as TGTGCCAGCAGCCAAGTAATGGAAGATGAGCAGTTCTTC.

In its sample, this clone was seen a few times. Other DNA sequences from this sample encode an identical CDR3 as well. This sequence joins TRBV5-1 and TRBJ2-1; 10 nucleotides match TRBD2. V shed 1 base, J shed 9 bases, and the junction held 7 bases outside the gene matches. Germline V gene lookup returns CDR1 SGHRS and CDR2 YFSETQ. The CDR3 sequence is 15 residues long. The DNA for the CDR3 is TGCGCCAGCAGCTTGAGCCTAGCGGGAGCAGGTGAGCAGTTCTTC. This gives the protein CASSLSLAGAGEQFF.

The CDR3 here is CAISEPGQGATEAFF. The CDR3 nucleotides read TGTGCCATCAGTGAGCCGGGGCAGGGCGCGACTGAAGCTTTCTTT. This chain uses TRBV10-3 with TRBJ1-1; D may be TRBD1 (5 bases). Germline V gene lookup returns CDR1 ENHRY and CDR2 SYGVKD. The CDR3 is 15 amino acids. V dropped 2 bases and J dropped 5 bases, with 15 bases sitting between them.

This clone was detected a few times. The rearrangement links TRBV30 to TRBJ2-5; a possible D gene is TRBD2 (6 bases). Germline loops: CDR1 GTSNPN, CDR2 SVGIG (reference sequence). Trimming stripped 4 bases from V and 1 base from J, with 19 bases between. CDR3 length: 16 residues. The CDR3 region has the DNA TGTGCCTGGACTAGAGCCAACCCCGGGAGCCAAGAGACCCAGTACTTC. Its translation: CAWTRANPGSQETQYF. Complete variable domain (other parts from reference TRBV30 and TRBJ2-5): SQTIHQWPATLVQPVGSPLSLECTVEGTSNPNLYWYRQAAGRGLQLLFYSVGIGQISSEVPQNLSASRPQDRQFILSSKKLLLSDSGFYLCAWTRANPGSQETQYFGPGTRLLVL.

This clone showed up just a few times. V is TRBV5-1 and J is TRBJ2-5; D is uncertain. V was clipped by 5 bases and J by 4 bases, with 9 bases between them. Germline loops: CDR1 SGHRS, CDR2 YFSETQ. The CDR3 consists of 12 residues. The CDR3: CASSLISETQYF. In DNA form, the CDR3 reads TGCGCCAGCAGTCTTATTTCAGAGACCCAGTACTTC.

This clone has a handful of counts. The gene calls are TRBV5-1 and TRBJ2-3; D ambiguous. Germline lookup yields CDR1 SGHRS and CDR2 YFSETQ. The CDR3 is made up of 15 amino acids. Trimming pared 0 bases from V and 0 bases from J, leaving 8 bases between. The DNA of the CDR3 is TGCGCCAGCAGCTTGGAAAGGGTTAGCACAGATACGCAGTATTTT. It yields the protein CASSLERVSTDTQYF.

The rearrangement joins TRBV30 to TRBJ2-3; 7 nucleotides align to TRBD1. The germline gives CDR1 GTSNPN, CDR2 SVGIG (reference sequence). Germline trimming cut 5 bases from V and 1 base from J; bases unmatched to any gene: 6. The CDR3 has 14 amino acids. For the CDR3, the DNA is TGTGCCTGGTCTATACAGGGGCGCACAGATACGCAGTATTTT. Translating it yields CAWSIQGRTDTQYF.

This chain connects TRBV12-5 to TRBJ1-1, with no clear D. The CDR3 runs to 12 residues. V shed 3 bases and J shed 4 bases, with 6 bases lying between them. CDR1 is LGHNT and CDR2 is FRNRAP in the germline V gene. The CDR3 DNA is TGTGCTAGTGGTTTAGGGAGCACTGAAGCTTTCTTT. As protein: CASGLGSTEAFF.

V usage is TRBV9 and J usage is TRBJ1-1; D is uncertain. This CDR3 has 15 residues. V dropped 1 base and J dropped 3 bases, with 13 bases sitting between them. Germline V lookup: CDR1 SGDLS, CDR2 YYNGEE. The CDR3, as DNA: TGTGCCAGCAGCGTACATATCAAGGGAGACACTGAAGCTTTCTTT. Protein product: CASSVHIKGDTEAFF.

This rearrangement joins TRBV9 to TRBJ1-2; D is unclear. V dropped 0 bases and J dropped 4 bases, with 10 bases sitting between them. The CDR3 is made up of 14 amino acids. In germline, CDR1 is SGDLS, CDR2 YYNGEE. CDR3 nucleotide sequence: TGTGCCAGCAGCGTAGATACCGCTTCCTATGGCTACACCTTC. Translated: CASSVDTASYGYTF.

The rearrangement links TRBV11-2 to TRBJ1-1; no clear D gene. V was cut by 2 bases and J by 0 bases, with 16 bases left in between. The germline gives CDR1 SGHAT, CDR2 FQNNGV. The CDR3 is 17 residues long. The CDR3 DNA follows: TGTGCCAGCAGCTTAAGTCCAGTGGCGGTCATGAACACTGAAGCTTTCTTT. It is translated as CASSLSPVAVMNTEAFF.